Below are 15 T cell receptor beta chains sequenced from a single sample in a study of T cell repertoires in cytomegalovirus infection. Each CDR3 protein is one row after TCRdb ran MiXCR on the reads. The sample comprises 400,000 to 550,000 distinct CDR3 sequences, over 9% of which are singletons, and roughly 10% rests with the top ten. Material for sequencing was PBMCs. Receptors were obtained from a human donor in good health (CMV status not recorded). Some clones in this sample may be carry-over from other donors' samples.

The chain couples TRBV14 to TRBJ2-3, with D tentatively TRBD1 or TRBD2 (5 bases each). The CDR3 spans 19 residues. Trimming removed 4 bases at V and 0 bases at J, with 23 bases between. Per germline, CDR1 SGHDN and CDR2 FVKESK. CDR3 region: CASSPHFGTRNISTDTQYF. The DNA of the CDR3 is TGTGCCAGCAGCCCCCATTTCGGGACGCGGAATATTAGCACAGATACGCAGTATTTT. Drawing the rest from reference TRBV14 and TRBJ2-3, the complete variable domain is EAGVTQFPSHSVIEKGQTVTLRCDPISGHDNLYWYRRVMGKEIKFLLHFVKESKQDESGMPNNRFLAERTGGTYSTLKVQPAELEDSGVYFCASSPHFGTRNISTDTQYFGPGTRLTVL.

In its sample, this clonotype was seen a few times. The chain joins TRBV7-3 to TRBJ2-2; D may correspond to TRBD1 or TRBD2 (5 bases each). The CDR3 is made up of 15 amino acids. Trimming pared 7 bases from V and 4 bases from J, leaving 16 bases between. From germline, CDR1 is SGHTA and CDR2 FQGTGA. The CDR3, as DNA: TGTGCCAGCACCCTGGGACCCGAGAGCACCGGGGAGCTGTTTTTT. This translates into CASTLGPESTGELFF.

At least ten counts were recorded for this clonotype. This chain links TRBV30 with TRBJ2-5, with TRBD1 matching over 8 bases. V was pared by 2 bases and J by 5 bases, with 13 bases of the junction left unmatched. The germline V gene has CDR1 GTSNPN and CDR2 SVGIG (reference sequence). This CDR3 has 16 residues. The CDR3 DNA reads TGTGCCTGGAGTAAGGACGGACAGGGAAGGATGGAGACCCAGTACTTC. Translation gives CAWSKDGQGRMETQYF.

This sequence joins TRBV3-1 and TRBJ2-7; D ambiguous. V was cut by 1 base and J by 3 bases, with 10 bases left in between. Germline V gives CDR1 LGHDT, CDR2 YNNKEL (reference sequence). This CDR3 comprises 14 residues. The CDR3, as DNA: TGTGCCAGCAGCCAAGGGACCGCGGACTACGAGCAGTACTTC. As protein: CASSQGTADYEQYF.

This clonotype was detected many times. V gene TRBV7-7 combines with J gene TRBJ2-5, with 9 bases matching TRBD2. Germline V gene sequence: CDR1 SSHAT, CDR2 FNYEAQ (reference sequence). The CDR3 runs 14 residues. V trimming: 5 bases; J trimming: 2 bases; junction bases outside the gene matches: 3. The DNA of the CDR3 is TGTGCCAGCAGCCGGAGCGGGGGGCAAGAGACCCAGTACTTC. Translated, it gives CASSRSGGQETQYF.

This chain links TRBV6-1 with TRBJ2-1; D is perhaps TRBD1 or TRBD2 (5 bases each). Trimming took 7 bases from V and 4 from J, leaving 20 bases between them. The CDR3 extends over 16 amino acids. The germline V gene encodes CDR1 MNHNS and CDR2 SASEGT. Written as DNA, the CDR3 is TGTGCCAGCACCCTGCAGATAGGGACCTTATACAATGAGCAGTTCTTC. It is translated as CASTLQIGTLYNEQFF.

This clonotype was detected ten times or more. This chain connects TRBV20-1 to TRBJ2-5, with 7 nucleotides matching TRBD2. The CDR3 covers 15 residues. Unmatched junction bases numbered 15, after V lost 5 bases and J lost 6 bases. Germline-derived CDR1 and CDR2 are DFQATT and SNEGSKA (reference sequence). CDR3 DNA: TGCAGTGCTTCTGGTTCCCTCCGACTAGCACAGACCCAGTACTTC. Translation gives CSASGSLRLAQTQYF.

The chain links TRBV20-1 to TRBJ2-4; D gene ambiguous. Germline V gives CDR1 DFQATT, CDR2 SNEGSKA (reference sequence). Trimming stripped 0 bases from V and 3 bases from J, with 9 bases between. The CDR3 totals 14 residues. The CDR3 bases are TGCAGTGCTAGAGATACACAGATCAAAAACATTCAGTACTTC. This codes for CSARDTQIKNIQYF.

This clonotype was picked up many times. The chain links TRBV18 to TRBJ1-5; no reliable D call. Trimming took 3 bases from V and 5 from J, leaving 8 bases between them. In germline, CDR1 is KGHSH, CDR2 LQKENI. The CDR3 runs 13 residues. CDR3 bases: TGTGCCAGCTCACCCTCGCCGGATCAGCCCCAGCATTTT. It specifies CASSPSPDQPQHF.

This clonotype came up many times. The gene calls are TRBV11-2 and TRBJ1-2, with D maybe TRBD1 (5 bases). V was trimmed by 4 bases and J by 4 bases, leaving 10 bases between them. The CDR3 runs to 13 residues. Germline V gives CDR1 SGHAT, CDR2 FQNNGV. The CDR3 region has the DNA TGTGCCAGCAGCTCAGGGAGGAGCTATGGCTACACCTTC. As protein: CASSSGRSYGYTF.

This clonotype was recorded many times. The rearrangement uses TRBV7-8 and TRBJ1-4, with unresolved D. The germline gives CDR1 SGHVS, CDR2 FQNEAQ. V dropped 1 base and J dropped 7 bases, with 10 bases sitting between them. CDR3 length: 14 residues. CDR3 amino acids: CASSLVGIGEKLFF. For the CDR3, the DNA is TGTGCCAGCAGCTTAGTCGGTATCGGTGAAAAACTGTTTTTT.

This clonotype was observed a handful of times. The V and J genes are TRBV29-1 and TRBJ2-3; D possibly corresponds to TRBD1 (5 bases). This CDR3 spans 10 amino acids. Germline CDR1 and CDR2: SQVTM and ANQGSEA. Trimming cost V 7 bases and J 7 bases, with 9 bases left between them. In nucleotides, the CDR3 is TGCAGCGCCCGACAGAATACGCAGTATTTT. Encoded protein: CSARQNTQYF.

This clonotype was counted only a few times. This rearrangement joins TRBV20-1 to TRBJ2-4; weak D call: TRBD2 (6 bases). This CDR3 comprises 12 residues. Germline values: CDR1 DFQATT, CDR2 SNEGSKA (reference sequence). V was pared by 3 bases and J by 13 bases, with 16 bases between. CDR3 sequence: CSARDSSAPQYF. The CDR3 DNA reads TGCAGTGCTAGGGATTCTAGCGCTCCCCAGTACTTC.

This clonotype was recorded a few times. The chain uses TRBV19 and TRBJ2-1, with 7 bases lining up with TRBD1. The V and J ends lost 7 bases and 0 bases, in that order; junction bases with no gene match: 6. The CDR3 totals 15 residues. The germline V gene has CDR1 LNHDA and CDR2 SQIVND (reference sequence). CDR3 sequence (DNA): TGTGCCAGTAACCGACAGGGTAACTCCTACAATGAGCAGTTCTTC. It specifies CASNRQGNSYNEQFF.

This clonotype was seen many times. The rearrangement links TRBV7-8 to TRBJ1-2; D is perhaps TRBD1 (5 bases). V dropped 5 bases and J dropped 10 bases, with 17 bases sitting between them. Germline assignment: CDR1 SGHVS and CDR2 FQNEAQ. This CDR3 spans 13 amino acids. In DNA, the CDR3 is TGTGCCAGCAGCCCTTGGGAGGGACTTGACTACACCTTC. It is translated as CASSPWEGLDYTF.